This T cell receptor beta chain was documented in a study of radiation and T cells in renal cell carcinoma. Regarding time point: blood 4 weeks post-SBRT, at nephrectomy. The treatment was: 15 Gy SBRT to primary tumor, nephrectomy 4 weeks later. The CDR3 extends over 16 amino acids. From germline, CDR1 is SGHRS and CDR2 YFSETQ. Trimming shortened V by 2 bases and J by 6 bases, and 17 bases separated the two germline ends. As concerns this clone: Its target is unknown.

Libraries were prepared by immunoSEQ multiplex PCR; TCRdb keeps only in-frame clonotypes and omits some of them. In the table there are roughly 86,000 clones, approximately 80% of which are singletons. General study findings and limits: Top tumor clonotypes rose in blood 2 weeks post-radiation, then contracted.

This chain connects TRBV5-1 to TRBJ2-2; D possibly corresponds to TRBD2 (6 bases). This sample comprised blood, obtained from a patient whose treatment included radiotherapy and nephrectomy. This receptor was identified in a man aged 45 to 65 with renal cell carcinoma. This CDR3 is CASSFLSGGVAGELFF. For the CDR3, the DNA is TGCGCCAGCAGCTTCCTATCCGGGGGAGTTGCCGGGGAGCTGTTTTTT.